The rows below give T cell receptor beta chains drawn from one sample of a study of CD8+ T cells in alopecia areata. This table comes from immunoSEQ multiplex PCR, and its TCRdb copy is limited to in-frame clones, with some not included. The sample shows some 150,000 clones, about 88% of them seen only once. This specimen was CD8+ T cells sorted from blood, taken at week 4, from a patient treated with tofacitinib. All receptors come from a human donor with alopecia areata. Each CDR3 is given with its conserved first and last residue. Fields, in order: D gene, clone size, J gene, V gene, CDR3 DNA, CDR3 protein. A D gene is named only where the DNA matches it firmly. Only some rows state a clone size, as once, few, many or a class for expanded clones.

>TRBD1|.|TRBJ2-1|TRBV4-1
TGCGCCAGCAGCCAAACTGACAGGGATGAGCAGTTCTTC
CASSQTDRDEQFF
>.|.|TRBJ2-5|TRBV11-2
TGTGCCAGCAGCCGACAGGCGCAAGAGACCCAGTACTTC
CASSRQAQETQYF
>TRBD2|.|TRBJ2-7|TRBV5-4
TGTGCCAGCAGCTTGGGACTAGCGGGATCCTACGAGCAGTACTTC
CASSLGLAGSYEQYF
>.|.|TRBJ2-7|TRBV18
TGTGCCAGCTCCATAAGACCTGACAGCCAGCCCGGGCAGTACTTC
CASSIRPDSQPGQYF
>.|.|TRBJ2-7|TRBV5-4
TGTGCCAGCAGCTTCGGCCACCTCGAGCAGTACTTC
CASSFGHLEQYF
>.|.|TRBJ1-1|TRBV30
TGTGCCTGGAAGTACGCTGAAGCTTTCTTT
CAWKYAEAFF
>.|.|TRBJ2-3|TRBV30
TGTGCCTGGAGTGTAGCTATCACAGATACGCAGTATTTT
CAWSVAITDTQYF
>.|.|TRBJ2-6|TRBV7-9
TGTACCAGCAGTCGTCAGGGCTCTGGGGCCAACGTCCTGACTTTC
CTSSRQGSGANVLTF
>.|.|TRBJ1-1|TRBV30
TGTGCCTGGAGAATCAGGGAGAACACTGAAGCTTTCTTT
CAWRIRENTEAFF
>.|.|TRBJ2-7|TRBV4-1
TGCGCCAGCAGCCAGGGGAAGGGAGACGAGCAGTACTTC
CASSQGKGDEQYF
>.|.|TRBJ2-7|TRBV7-3
TGTGCCAGCAGCTTTGGGGCGGCCTACGAGCAGTACTTC
CASSFGAAYEQYF
>TRBD1|.|TRBJ1-4|TRBV4-2
TGTGCCAGCAGCCGGGGACAGGGGGGAGGTAATGAAAAACTGTTTTTT
CASSRGQGGGNEKLFF
>TRBD2|.|TRBJ2-7|TRBV4-1
TGCGCCAGCAGCCTCGGACTAGCGGGATCCTACGAGCAGTACTTC
CASSLGLAGSYEQYF
>.|.|TRBJ2-7|TRBV7-2
TGTGCCAGCAGCTTAGGGGTTCGATACGAGCAGTACTTC
CASSLGVRYEQYF
>TRBD1|.|TRBJ2-7|TRBV4-2
TGTGCCAGCAGCCAAGGGGCAGGGGGTTCCTACGAGCAGTACTTC
CASSQGAGGSYEQYF
>.|.|TRBJ2-5|TRBV19
TGTGCCAGTAGTATAGAAGCCACTTCGGGGCGAGAGACCCAGTACTTC
CASSIEATSGRETQYF
>.|.|TRBJ2-1|TRBV7-6
TGTGCCAGCAGTTCTTTCGGCTCCGACAATGAGCAGTTCTTC
CASSSFGSDNEQFF
>.|.|TRBJ2-5|TRBV29-1
TGCAGCGTTGACGACGGGCGGTACCAAGAGACCCAGTACTTC
CSVDDGRYQETQYF
>TRBD2|few|TRBJ2-7|TRBV23-1
TGCGCCAGCAGTCAATCGTGGACTAGCGGGGAAGGCGAGCAGTACTTC
CASSQSWTSGEGEQYF
>.|.|TRBJ2-1|TRBV7-9
TGTGCGAGTCCCGGCTACAATGAGCAGTTCTTC
CASPGYNEQFF
>.|.|TRBJ2-1|TRBV11-1
TGTGCCAGCGGACGAGGGAATGAGCAGTTCTTC
CASGRGNEQFF
>TRBD1|.|TRBJ2-1|TRBV7-6
TGTGCCAGCAGCTTCGACAGGGATTACAATGAGCAGTTCTTC
CASSFDRDYNEQFF
>.|.|TRBJ2-1|TRBV4-1
TGCGCCAGCAGCCAAGATAGGCGTCAGTCCTACAATGAGCAGTTCTTC
CASSQDRRQSYNEQFF
>TRBD1|once|TRBJ2-5|TRBV7-9
TGTGCCAGCAGCTTGGGGACAGAAAAGCGGGAGACCCAGTACTTC
CASSLGTEKRETQYF
>.|.|TRBJ2-5|TRBV4-1
TGCGCCAGCAGCCAAGAAGGGGGGCGTGGGACCCAGTACTTC
CASSQEGGRGTQYF
>TRBD1|.|TRBJ1-2|TRBV7-9
TGTGCCAGCAGCTCCGAGACAGGGAACTATGGCTACACCTTC
CASSSETGNYGYTF
>.|.|TRBJ2-1|TRBV5-4
TGTGCCAGCACCTCGCCCGGCAATGAGCAGTTCTTC
CASTSPGNEQFF
>.|.|TRBJ2-7|TRBV2
TGTGCCAGCAGTGAAGAAACCTACGAGCAGTACTTC
CASSEETYEQYF
>.|.|TRBJ2-2|TRBV11-1
TGTGCCAGCAGCTTCCAGGGGAGGGATTCCGGGGAGCTGTTTTTT
CASSFQGRDSGELFF
>.|.|TRBJ1-2|TRBV29-1
TGCAGCGTCCCGGGGCAGGAGAATAACTATGGCTACACCTTC
CSVPGQENNYGYTF
>TRBD1|.|TRBJ2-1|TRBV9
TGTGCCAGCAGCGCACAGGGGAATGAGCAGTTCTTC
CASSAQGNEQFF
>.|once|TRBJ2-3|TRBV6-1
TGTGCCAGCAGTGAAGAGGGGGTCCGGAGCACAGATACGCAGTATTTT
CASSEEGVRSTDTQYF
>.|.|TRBJ1-2|TRBV29-1
TGCAGCGCCCCCCGGGGTTTGGACTATGGCTACACCTTC
CSAPRGLDYGYTF
>.|.|TRBJ1-1|TRBV2
TGTGCCAGCAGCGCCTTATACACTGAAGCTTTCTTT
CASSALYTEAFF
>TRBD2|.|TRBJ2-3|TRBV7-9
TGTGCCAGCCCTAGCGGGAACCTGAGCACAGATACGCAGTATTTT
CASPSGNLSTDTQYF
>.|few|TRBJ2-1|TRBV5-4
TGTGCCGCCGGAGGAGAGGACCACAATGAGCAGTTCTTC
CAAGGEDHNEQFF
>.|few|TRBJ2-7|TRBV7-9
TGTGCCAGCAGCCCTACGACCGCCGCGACCCTTTACGAGCAGTACTTC
CASSPTTAATLYEQYF
>.|.|TRBJ2-7|TRBV30
TGTGCCTGGAGTGGGACGTCGGCCTACGAGCAGTACTTC
CAWSGTSAYEQYF
>TRBD2|.|TRBJ2-5|TRBV25-1
TGTGCCAGCAGTGATAGTATTGTAAGCGGGACGATGACCCAGTACTTC
CASSDSIVSGTMTQYF
>TRBD2|.|TRBJ2-3|TRBV7-2
TGTGCCAGCAGCGAAGGACTAGCGGGGGTCGGAGATACGCAGTATTTT
CASSEGLAGVGDTQYF
>.|.|TRBJ2-5|TRBV11-2
TGTGCCAGCAGCTTATTTGGGCTAGAGACCCAGTACTTC
CASSLFGLETQYF
>.|once|TRBJ1-1|TRBV30
TGTGCCTGGAGTACCCTACAAGAGAACACTGAAGCTTTCTTT
CAWSTLQENTEAFF
>.|.|TRBJ1-1|TRBV13
TGTGCCAGCAGCTTAGACAGGAGAGACCCTGAAGCTTTCTTT
CASSLDRRDPEAFF
>TRBD1|.|TRBJ2-3|TRBV4-2
TGTGCCAGCAGCCAAAACGATGGGACAGGGGATACGCAGTATTTT
CASSQNDGTGDTQYF
>TRBD2|.|TRBJ2-3|TRBV5-6
TGTGCCAGCAGAGAACCTCCGGGAGGGCCCGCAGATACGCAGTATTTT
CASREPPGGPADTQYF
>.|.|TRBJ2-7|TRBV9
TGTGCCAGCAGCCCCCTCAGCGGTTGGTACGAGCAGTACTTC
CASSPLSGWYEQYF
>.|once|TRBJ2-7|TRBV21-1
TGTGCCAGCAGCAGAGAAGGCGAGCAGTACTTC
CASSREGEQYF
>TRBD2|.|TRBJ2-3|TRBV6-5
TGTGCCAGCAGTCGGACTAGCGGGAGCCATACGCAGTATTTT
CASSRTSGSHTQYF